This entry concerns a single T cell receptor (beta chain). The CDR3 has 13 residues. The germline CDR1 and CDR2 sequences are KGHSH and LQKENI. The ends were cut back, 6 bases at V and 4 bases at J, with 13 bases in the middle. The source of the sample is a study of blood T cell repertoires in COVID-19. Study-wide context: From T cells, B-cell-depleted T cells, or PBMCs came the material, which was cDNA or gDNA.

Per the study methods: Amplification from reference gene primers served as the basis for estimated nucleated cell counts. Sequencing used immunoSEQ multiplex PCR; TCRdb keeps in-frame clones, though not all of them. The V and J calls and the clone size are those of that table, but D and trimming were determined from the DNA. The sample contains 300,000 to 350,000 clones, around 86% of which appear only once. Material for sequencing was peripheral blood. J is TRBJ2-7 and V is TRBV18, with no clear D. The TCR sequence derives from a woman aged 45-60 years with COVID-19, enrolled during active disease. The DNA for the CDR3 is TGTGCCAGCTCCCCGGGTTTCGCATACGAGCAGTACTTC. Translating it yields CASSPGFAYEQYF.